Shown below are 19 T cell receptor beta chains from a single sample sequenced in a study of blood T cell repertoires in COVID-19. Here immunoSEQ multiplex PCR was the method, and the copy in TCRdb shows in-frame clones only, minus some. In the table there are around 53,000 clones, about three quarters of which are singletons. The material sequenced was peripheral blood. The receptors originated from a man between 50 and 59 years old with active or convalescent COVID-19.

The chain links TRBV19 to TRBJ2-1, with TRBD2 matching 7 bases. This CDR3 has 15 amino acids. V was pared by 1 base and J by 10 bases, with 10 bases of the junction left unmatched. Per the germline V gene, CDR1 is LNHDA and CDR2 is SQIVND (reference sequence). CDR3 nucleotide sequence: TGTGCCAGTAGTATAGGCCCTAGCGGAATGAGCGAGCAGTTCTTC. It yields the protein CASSIGPSGMSEQFF.

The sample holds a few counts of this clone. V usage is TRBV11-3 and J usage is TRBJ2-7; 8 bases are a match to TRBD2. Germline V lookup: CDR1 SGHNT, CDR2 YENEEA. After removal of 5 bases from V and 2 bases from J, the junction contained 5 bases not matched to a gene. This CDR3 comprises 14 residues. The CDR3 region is CASSPGTSPYEQYF. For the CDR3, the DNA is TGTGCCAGCAGCCCCGGGACTAGTCCCTACGAGCAGTACTTC.

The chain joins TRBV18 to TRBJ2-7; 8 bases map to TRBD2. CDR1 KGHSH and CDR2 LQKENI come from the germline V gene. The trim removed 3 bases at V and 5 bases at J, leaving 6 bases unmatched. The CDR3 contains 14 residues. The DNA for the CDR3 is TGTGCCAGCTCACCGACTAGCGTGCACGACGAGCAGTACTTC. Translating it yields CASSPTSVHDEQYF.

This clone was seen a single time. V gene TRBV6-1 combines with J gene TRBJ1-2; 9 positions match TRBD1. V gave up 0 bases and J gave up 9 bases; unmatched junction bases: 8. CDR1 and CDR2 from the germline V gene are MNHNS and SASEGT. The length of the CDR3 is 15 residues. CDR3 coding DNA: TGTGCCAGCAGTGAAGCCCGAGGGACAGGGCCGCGCTACACCTTC. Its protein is CASSEARGTGPRYTF.

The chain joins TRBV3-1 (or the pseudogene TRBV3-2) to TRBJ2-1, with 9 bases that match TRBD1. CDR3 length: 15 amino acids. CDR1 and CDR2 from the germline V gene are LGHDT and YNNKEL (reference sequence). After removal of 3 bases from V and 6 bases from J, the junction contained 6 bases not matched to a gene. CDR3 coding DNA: TGTGCCAGCAGCCAGGGGACAGGGCCGCGCAATGAGCAGTTCTTC. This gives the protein CASSQGTGPRNEQFF.

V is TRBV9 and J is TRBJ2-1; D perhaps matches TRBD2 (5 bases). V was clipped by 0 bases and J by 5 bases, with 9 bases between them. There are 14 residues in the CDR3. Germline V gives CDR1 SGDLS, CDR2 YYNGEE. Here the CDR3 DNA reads TGTGCCAGCAGCGTAGAACTAGATGACAATGAGCAGTTCTTC. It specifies CASSVELDDNEQFF.

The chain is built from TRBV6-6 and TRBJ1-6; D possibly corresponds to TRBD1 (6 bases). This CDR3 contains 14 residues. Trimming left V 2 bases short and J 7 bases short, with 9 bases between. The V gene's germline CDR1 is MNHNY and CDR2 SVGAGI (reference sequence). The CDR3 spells CASSYRGLNSPLHF. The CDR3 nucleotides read TGTGCCAGCAGTTACAGGGGGTTAAATTCACCCCTCCACTTT.

The CDR3 sequence is CASSEVGRIAEAFF. The DNA of the CDR3 is TGTGCCAGCAGTGAAGTGGGGCGAATCGCTGAAGCTTTCTTT. The chain recombines TRBV25-1 with TRBJ1-1; tentative D call: TRBD1 (5 bases). The V end lost 2 bases, the J end lost 6 bases, and 13 bases lay between the germline ends. Germline values: CDR1 MGHDK, CDR2 SYGVNS. CDR3 length equals 14 residues.

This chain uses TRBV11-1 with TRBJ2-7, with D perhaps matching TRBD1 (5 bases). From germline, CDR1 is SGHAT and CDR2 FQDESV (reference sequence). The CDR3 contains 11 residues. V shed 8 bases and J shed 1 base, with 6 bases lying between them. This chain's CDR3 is CASQGSYEQYF. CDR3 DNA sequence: TGTGCCAGCCAGGGTTCCTACGAGCAGTACTTC.

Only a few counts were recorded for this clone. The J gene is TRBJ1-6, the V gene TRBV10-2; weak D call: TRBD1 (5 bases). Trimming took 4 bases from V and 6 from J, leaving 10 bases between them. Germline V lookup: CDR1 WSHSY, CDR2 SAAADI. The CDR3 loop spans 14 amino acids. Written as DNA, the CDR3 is TGCGCCAGCAGTGGTACAGGAACTAATTCACCCCTCCACTTT. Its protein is CASSGTGTNSPLHF.

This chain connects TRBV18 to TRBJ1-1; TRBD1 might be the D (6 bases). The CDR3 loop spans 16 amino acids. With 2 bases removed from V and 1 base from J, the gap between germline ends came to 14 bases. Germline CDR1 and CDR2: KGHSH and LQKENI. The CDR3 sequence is CASSPVRGHTNTEAFF. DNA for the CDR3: TGTGCCAGCTCACCAGTTCGGGGACACACGAACACTGAAGCTTTCTTT.

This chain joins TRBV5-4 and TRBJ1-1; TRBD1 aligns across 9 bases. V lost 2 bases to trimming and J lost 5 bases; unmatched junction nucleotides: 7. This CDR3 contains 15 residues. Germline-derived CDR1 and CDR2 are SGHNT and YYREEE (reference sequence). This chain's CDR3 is CASSLKQGARTEAFF. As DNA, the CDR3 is TGTGCCAGCAGCTTAAAACAGGGGGCGCGAACTGAAGCTTTCTTT.

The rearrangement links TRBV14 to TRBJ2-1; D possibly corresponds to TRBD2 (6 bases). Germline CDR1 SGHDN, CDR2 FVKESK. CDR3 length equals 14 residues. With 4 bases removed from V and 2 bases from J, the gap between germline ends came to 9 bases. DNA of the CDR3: TGTGCCAGCAGCCCCGGGGGACCCTACAATGAGCAGTTCTTC. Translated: CASSPGGPYNEQFF.

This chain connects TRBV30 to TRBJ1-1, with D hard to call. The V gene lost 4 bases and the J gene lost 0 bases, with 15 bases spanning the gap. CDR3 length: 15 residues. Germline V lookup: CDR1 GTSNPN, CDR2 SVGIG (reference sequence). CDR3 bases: TGTGCCTGGAACCTCGGCCTCGGGGTGAACACTGAAGCTTTCTTT. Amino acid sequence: CAWNLGLGVNTEAFF.

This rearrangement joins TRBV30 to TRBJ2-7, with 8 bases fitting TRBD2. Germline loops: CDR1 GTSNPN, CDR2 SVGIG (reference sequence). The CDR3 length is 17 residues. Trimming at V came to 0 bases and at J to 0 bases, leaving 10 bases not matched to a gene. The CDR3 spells CAWSVRWKRELSYEQYF. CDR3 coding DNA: TGTGCCTGGAGTGTACGGTGGAAGCGGGAGCTCTCCTACGAGCAGTACTTC. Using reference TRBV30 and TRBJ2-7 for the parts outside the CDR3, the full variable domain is SQTIHQWPATLVQPVGSPLSLECTVEGTSNPNLYWYRQAAGRGLQLLFYSVGIGQISSEVPQNLSASRPQDRQFILSSKKLLLSDSGFYLCAWSVRWKRELSYEQYFGPGTRLTVT.

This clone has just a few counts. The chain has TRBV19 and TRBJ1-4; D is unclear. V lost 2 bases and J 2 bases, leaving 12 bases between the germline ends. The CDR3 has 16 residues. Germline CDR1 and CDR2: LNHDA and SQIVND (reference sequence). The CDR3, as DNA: TGTGCCAGTAGTATAATCGGAGTTCCGACTAATGAAAAACTGTTTTTT. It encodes CASSIIGVPTNEKLFF.

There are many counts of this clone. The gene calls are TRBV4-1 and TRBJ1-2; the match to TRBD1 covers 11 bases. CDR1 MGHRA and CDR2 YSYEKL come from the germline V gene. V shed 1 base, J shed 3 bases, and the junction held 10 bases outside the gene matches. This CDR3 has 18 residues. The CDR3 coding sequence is TGCGCCAGCAGCCAAGGAAGGACAGGGGGCAGGCCCCACTATGGCTACACCTTC. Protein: CASSQGRTGGRPHYGYTF.

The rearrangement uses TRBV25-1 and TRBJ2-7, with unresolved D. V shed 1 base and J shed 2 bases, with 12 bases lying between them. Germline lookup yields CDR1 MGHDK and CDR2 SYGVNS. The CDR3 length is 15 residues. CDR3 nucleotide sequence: TGTGCCAGCAGTGAATGGCCAGCGACCGCCTACGAGCAGTACTTC. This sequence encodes CASSEWPATAYEQYF.

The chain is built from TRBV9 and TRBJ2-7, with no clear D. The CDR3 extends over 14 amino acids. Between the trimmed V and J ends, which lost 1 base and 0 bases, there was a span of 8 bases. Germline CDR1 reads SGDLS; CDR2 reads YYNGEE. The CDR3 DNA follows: TGTGCCAGCAGCGTACAACCGAGCTCCTACGAGCAGTACTTC. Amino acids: CASSVQPSSYEQYF.